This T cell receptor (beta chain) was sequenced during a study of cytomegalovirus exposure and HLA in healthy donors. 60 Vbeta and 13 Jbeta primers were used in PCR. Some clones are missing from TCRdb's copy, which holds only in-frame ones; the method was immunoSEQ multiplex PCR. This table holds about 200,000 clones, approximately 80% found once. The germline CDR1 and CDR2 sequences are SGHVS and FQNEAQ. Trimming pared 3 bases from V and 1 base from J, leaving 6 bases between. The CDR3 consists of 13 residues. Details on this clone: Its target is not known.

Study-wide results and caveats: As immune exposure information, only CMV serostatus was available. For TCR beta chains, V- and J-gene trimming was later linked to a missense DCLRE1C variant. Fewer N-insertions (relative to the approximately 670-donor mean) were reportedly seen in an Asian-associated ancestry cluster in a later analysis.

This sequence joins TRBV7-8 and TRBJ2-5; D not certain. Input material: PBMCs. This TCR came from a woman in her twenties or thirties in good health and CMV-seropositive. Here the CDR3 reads CASSLNFQETQYF. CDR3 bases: TGTGCCAGCAGCTTGAACTTCCAAGAGACCCAGTACTTC.